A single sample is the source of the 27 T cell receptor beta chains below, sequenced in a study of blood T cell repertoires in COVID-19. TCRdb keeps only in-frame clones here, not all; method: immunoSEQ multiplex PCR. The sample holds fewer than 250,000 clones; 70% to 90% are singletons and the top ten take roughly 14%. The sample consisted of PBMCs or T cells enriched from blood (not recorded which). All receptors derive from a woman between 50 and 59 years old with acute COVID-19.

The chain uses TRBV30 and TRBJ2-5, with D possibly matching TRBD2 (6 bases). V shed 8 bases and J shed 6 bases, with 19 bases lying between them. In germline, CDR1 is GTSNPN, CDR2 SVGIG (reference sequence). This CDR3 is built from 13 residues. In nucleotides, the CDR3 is TGTGCCCTGTCGGAGGGAAACAAGAAGACCCAGTACTTC. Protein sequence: CALSEGNKKTQYF.

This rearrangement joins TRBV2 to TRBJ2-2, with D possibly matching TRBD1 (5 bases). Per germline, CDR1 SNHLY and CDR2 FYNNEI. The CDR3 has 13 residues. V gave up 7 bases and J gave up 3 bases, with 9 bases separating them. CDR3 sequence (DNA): TGTGCCAGCAAGGGGCGGTACACCGGGGAGCTGTTTTTT. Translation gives CASKGRYTGELFF.

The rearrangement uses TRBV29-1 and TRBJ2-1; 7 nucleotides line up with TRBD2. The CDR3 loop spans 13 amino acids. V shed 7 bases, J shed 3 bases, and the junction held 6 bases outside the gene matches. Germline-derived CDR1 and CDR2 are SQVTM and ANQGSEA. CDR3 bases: TGCAGCGCTCCTAGCGGTCTCTACAATGAGCAGTTCTTC. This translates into CSAPSGLYNEQFF.

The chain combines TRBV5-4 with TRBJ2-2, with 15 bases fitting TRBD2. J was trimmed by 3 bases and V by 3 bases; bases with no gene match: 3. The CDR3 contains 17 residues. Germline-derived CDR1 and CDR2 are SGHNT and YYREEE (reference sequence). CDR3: CASSSGLAGGYTGELFF. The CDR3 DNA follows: TGTGCCAGCAGCTCAGGACTAGCGGGAGGGTACACCGGGGAGCTGTTTTTT.

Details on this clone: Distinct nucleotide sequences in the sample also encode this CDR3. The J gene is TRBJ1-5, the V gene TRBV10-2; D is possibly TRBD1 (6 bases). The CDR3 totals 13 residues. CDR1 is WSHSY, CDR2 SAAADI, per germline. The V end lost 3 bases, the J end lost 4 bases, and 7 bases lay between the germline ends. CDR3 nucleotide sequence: TGCGCCAGCAGTGAACAGGGAAATCAGCCCCAGCATTTT. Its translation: CASSEQGNQPQHF.

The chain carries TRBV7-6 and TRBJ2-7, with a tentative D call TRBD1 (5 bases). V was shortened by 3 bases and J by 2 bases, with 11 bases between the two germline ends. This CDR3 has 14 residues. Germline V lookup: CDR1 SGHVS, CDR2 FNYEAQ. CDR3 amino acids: CASSLAGSTYEQYF. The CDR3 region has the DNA TGTGCCAGCAGCTTGGCAGGGTCAACCTACGAGCAGTACTTC.

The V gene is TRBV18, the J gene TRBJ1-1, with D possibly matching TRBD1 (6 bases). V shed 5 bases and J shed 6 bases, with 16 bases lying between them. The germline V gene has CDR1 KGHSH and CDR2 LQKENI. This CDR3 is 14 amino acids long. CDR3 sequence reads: CASSNYQGSPEAFF. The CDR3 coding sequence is TGTGCCAGCTCAAATTATCAGGGGAGTCCTGAAGCTTTCTTT.

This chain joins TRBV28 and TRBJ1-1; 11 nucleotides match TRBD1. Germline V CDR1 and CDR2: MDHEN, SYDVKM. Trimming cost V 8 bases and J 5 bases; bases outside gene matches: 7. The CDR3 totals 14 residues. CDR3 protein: CASPGTGGSTEAFF. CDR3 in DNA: TGTGCCAGCCCGGGGACAGGGGGTTCGACTGAAGCTTTCTTT. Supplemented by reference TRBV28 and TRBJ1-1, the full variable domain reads DVKVTQSSRYLVKRTGEKVFLECVQDMDHENMFWYRQDPGLGLRLIYFSYDVKMKEKGDIPEGYSVSREKKERFSLILESASTNQTSMYLCASPGTGGSTEAFFGQGTRLTVV.

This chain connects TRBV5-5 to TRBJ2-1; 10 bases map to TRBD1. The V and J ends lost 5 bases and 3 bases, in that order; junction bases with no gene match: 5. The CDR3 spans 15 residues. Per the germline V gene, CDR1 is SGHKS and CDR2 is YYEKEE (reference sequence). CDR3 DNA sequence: TGTGCCAGCAGTTACCGGGACAGGGGCTACAATGAGCAGTTCTTC. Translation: CASSYRDRGYNEQFF.

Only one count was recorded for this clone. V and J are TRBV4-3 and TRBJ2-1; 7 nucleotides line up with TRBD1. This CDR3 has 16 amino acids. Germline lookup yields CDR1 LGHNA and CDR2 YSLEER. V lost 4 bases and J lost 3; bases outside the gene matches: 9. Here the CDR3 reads CASSPRGPFGYNEQFF. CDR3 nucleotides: TGCGCCAGCAGCCCAAGGGGGCCTTTTGGCTACAATGAGCAGTTCTTC.

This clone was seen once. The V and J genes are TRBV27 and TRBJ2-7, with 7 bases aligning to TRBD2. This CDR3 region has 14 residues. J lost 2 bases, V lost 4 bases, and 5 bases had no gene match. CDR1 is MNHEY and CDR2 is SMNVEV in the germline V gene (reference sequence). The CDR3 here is CASSWGAGPYEQYF. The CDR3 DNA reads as TGTGCCAGCAGTTGGGGAGCGGGACCCTACGAGCAGTACTTC.

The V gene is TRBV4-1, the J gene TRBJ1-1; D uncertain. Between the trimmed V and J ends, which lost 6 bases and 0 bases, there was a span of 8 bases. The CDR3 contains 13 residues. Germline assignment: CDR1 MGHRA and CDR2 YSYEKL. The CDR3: CASRDIMNTEAFF. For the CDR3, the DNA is TGCGCCAGCAGAGACATCATGAACACTGAAGCTTTCTTT.

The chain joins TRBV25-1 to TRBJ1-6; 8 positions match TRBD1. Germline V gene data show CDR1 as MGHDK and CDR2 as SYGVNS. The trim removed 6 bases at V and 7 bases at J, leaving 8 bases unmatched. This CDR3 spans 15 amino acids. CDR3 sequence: CASSDGQGRNSPLHF. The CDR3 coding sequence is TGTGCCAGCAGCGACGGACAGGGACGCAATTCACCCCTCCACTTT.

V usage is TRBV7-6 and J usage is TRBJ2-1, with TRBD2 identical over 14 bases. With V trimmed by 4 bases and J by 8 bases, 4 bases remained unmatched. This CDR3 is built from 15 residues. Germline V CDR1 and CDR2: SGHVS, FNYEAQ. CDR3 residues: CASSSLGLAGDEQFF. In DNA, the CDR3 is TGTGCCAGCAGCTCGTTGGGACTAGCGGGAGATGAGCAGTTCTTC. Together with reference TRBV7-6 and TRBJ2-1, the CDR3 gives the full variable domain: GAGVSQSPRYKVTKRGQDVALRCDPISGHVSLYWYRQALGQGPEFLTYFNYEAQQDKSGLPNDRFSAERPEGSISTLTIQRTEQRDSAMYRCASSSLGLAGDEQFFGPGTRLTVL.

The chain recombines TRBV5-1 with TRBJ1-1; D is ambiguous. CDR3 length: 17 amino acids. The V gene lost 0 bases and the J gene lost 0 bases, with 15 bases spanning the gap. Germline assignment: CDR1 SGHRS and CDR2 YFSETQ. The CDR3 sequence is CASSLVMGVGLNTEAFF. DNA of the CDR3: TGCGCCAGCAGCTTGGTTATGGGAGTGGGATTGAACACTGAAGCTTTCTTT.

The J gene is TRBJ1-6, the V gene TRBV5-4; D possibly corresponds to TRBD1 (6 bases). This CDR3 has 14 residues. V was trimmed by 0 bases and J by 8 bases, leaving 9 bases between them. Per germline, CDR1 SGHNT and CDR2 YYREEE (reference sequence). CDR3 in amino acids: CASSLGRGDSPLHF. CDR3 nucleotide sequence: TGTGCCAGCAGCTTGGGCAGGGGCGATTCACCCCTCCACTTT.

Here the CDR3 reads CASQAHSYEQYF. The CDR3 bases are TGTGCCAGTCAGGCCCATTCCTACGAGCAGTACTTC. The rearrangement links TRBV19 to TRBJ2-7; D remains ambiguous. The germline gives CDR1 LNHDA, CDR2 SQIVND (reference sequence). The V end lost 8 bases, the J end lost 1 base, and 9 bases lay between the germline ends. The CDR3 extends over 12 amino acids.

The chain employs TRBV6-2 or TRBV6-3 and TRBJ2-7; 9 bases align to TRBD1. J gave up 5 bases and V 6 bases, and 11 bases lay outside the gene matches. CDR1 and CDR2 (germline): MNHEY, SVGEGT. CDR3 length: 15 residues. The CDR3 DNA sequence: TGTGCCAGCAGCGACCGGGACAGGGTTTTAGACGAGCAGTACTTC. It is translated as CASSDRDRVLDEQYF.

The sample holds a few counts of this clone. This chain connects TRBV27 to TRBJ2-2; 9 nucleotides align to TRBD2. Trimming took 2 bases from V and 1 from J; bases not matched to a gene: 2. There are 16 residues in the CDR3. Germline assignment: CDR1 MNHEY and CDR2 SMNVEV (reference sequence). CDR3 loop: CASSLLAGLNTGELFF. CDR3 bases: TGTGCCAGCAGTTTACTAGCGGGGTTGAACACCGGGGAGCTGTTTTTT.

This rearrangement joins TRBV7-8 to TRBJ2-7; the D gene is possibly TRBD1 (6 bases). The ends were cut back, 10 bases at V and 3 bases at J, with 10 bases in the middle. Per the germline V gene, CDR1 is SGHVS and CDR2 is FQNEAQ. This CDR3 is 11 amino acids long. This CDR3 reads CAIKQGYEQYF. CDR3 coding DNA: TGTGCCATAAAACAGGGCTACGAGCAGTACTTC.

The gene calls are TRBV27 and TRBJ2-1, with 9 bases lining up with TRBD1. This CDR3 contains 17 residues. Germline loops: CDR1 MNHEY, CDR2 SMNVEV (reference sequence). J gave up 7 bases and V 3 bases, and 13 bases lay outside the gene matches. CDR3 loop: CASSFFAGTGSGNEQFF. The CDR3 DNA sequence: TGTGCCAGCAGTTTCTTCGCCGGGACAGGGTCTGGGAATGAGCAGTTCTTC.

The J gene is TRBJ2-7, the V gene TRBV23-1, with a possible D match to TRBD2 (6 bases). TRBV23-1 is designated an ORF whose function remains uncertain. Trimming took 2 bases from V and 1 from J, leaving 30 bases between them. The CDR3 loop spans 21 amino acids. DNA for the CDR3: TGCGCCAGCAGTCAAATGGTTCAGGCCAGGGAGGTTAGTTGGGTATCCTACGAGCAGTACTTC. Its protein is CASSQMVQAREVSWVSYEQYF.

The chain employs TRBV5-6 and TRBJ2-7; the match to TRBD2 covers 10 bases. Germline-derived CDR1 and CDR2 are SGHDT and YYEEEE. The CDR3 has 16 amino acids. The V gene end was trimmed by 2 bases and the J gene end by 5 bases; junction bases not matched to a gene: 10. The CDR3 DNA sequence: TGTGCCAGCAGCTTCGGCCTAGCGGGAGTAGGTAACGAGCAGTACTTC. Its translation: CASSFGLAGVGNEQYF.

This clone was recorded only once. For the CDR3, the DNA is TGTGCCACCAGTGATTTCGCAGGGGGCGCGGTCTACAATGAGCAGTTCTTC. It specifies CATSDFAGGAVYNEQFF. V gene TRBV24-1 combines with J gene TRBJ2-1; 8 bases match TRBD1. Per the germline V gene, CDR1 is KGHDR and CDR2 is SFDVKD. With 1 base clipped from V and 3 bases from J, the junction kept 7 bases outside the gene matches. The CDR3 contains 17 residues.

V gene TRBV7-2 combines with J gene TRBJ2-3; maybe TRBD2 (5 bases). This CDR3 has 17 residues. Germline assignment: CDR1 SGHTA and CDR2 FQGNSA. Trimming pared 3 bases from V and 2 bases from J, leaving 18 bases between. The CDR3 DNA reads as TGTGCCAGCAGCTTCCTACTTGGCGGAGGACTCACAGATACGCAGTATTTT. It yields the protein CASSFLLGGGLTDTQYF.

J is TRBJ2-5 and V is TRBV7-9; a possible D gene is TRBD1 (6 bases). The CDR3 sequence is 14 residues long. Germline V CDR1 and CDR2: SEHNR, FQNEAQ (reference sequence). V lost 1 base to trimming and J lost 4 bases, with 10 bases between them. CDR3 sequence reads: CASSLVRGTETQYF. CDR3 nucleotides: TGTGCCAGCAGCTTAGTCAGGGGTACAGAGACCCAGTACTTC.

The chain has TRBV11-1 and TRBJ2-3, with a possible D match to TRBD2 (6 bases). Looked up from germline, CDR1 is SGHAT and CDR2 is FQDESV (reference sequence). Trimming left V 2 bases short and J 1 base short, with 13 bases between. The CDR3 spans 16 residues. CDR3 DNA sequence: TGTGCCAGCAGCTTACAAGTGCCGGGGGGCACAGATACGCAGTATTTT. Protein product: CASSLQVPGGTDTQYF. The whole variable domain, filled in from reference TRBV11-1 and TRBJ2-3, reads EAEVAQSPRYKITEKSQAVAFWCDPISGHATLYWYRQILGQGPELLVQFQDESVVDDSQLPKDRFSAERLKGVDSTLKIQPAELGDSAMYLCASSLQVPGGTDTQYFGPGTRLTVL.